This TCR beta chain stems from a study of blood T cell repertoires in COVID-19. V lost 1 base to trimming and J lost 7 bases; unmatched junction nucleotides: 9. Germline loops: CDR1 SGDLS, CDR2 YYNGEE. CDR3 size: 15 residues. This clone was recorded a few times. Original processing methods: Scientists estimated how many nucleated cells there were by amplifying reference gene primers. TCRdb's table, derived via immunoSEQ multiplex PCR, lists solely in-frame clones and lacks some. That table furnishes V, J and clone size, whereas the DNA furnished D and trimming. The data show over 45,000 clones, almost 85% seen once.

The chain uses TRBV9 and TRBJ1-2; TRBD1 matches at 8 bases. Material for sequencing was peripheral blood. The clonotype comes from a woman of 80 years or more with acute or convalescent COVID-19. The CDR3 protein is CASSVSLQGAGGYTF. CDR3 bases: TGTGCCAGCAGCGTAAGCCTGCAGGGGGCGGGTGGCTACACCTTC.